This T cell receptor (beta chain) was sequenced in a study of T cell changes during pregnancy in multiple sclerosis. Germline CDR1 LNHDA, CDR2 SQIVND (reference sequence). V dropped 7 bases and J dropped 2; count of bases not matched to a gene: 7. This CDR3 is built from 16 residues. Generated by immunoSEQ multiplex PCR, the TCRdb table keeps only in-frame clones and is missing some. The profile covers 70,000 to 100,000 clones, with 94% appearing a single time and around 2.3% taken by the ten largest. The TCR originated in a female donor with multiple sclerosis, enrolled in a pregnancy study. This sample comprised peripheral blood, obtained in the third trimester of pregnancy. The chain has TRBV19 and TRBJ2-2; 10 bases match TRBD2. CDR3 sequence reads: CASNTGLAANTGELFF. The CDR3 DNA is TGTGCCAGTAACACAGGACTAGCGGCTAACACCGGGGAGCTGTTTTTT.